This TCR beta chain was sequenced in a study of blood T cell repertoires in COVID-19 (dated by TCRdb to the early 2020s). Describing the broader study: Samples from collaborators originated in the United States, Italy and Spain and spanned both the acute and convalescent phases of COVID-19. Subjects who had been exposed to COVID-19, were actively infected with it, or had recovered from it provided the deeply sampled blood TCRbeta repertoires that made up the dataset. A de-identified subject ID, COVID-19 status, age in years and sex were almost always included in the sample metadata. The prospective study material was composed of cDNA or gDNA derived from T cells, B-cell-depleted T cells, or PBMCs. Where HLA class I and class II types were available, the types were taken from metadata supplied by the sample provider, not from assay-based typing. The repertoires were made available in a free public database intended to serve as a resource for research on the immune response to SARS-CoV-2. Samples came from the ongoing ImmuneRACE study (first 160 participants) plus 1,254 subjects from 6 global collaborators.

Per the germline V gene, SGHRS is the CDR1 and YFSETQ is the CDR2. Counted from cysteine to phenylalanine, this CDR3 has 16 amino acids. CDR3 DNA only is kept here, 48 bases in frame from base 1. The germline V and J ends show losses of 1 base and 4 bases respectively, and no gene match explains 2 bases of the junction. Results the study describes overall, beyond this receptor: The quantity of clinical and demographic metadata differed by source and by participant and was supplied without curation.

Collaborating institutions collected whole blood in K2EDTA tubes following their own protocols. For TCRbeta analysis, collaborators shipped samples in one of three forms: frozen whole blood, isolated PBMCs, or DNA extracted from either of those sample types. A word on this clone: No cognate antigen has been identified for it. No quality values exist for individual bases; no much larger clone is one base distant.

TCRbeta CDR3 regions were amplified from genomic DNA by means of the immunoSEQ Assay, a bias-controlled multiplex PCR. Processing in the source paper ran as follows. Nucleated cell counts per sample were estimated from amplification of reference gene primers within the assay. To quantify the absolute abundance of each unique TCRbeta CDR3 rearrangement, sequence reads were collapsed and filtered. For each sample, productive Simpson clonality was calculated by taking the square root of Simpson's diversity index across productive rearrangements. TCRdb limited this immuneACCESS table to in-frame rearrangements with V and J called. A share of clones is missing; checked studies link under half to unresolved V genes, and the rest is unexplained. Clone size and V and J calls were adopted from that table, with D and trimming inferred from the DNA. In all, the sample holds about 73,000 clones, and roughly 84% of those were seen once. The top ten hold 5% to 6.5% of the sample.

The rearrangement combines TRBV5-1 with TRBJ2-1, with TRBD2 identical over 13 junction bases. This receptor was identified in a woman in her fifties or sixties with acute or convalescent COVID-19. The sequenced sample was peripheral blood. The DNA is TGCGCCAGCAGCTTGACTAGCGGGGGGGCTTACAATGAGCAGTTCTTC. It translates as CASSLTSGGAYNEQFF.